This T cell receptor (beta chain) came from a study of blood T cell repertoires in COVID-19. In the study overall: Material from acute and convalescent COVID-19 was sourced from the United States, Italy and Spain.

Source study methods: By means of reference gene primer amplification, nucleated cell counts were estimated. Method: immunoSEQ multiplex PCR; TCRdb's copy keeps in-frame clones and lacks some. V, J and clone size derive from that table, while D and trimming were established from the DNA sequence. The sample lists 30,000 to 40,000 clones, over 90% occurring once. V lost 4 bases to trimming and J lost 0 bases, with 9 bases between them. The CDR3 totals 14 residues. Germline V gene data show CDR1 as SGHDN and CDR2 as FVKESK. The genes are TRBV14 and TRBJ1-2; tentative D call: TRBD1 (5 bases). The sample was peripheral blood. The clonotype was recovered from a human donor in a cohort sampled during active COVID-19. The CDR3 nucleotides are TGTGCCAGCAGCCTCGACAGTCCTAACTATGGCTACACCTTC. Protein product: CASSLDSPNYGYTF.